These T cell receptor beta chains were read from a single sample in a study of cytotoxic CD8 clonotypes in ibrutinib-treated CLL. Repertoires were generated with immunoSEQ multiplex PCR, while TCRdb's copy carries only in-frame clones and drops some. The table lists some 350,000 clones, roughly 67% of them singletons. Sequenced here: PBMCs, sampled after 36 months of ibrutinib treatment. Every receptor here comes from a human donor with chronic lymphocytic leukemia. The CDR3 runs from the conserved cysteine through the conserved F or W.

v_call: TRBV19; cdr3_aa: CASSLALPDEQYF
v_call: TRBV25-1; cdr3_aa: CASSVGQGYEQYF
v_call: TRBV11-3; cdr3_aa: CASSLDGGNEQYF
v_call: TRBV19; cdr3_aa: CASSITGGTYGYTF
v_call: TRBV28; cdr3_aa: CASRQPGQQETQYF
v_call: TRBV5-6; cdr3_aa: CASSLNSGSVTDTQYF
v_call: TRBV2; cdr3_aa: CASSDVGRGEQYF
v_call: TRBV18; cdr3_aa: CASSLLSGSSYEQYF
v_call: TRBV11-2; cdr3_aa: CASQLWAGTYEQYF
v_call: TRBV5-1; cdr3_aa: CASSLGGPGLVSYEQYF
v_call: TRBV7-3; cdr3_aa: CASSLITGDGYEQYF
v_call: TRBV29-1; cdr3_aa: CSGIIAGTYNEQFF
v_call: TRBV21-1; cdr3_aa: CASSKARAEKLFF
v_call: TRBV7-9; cdr3_aa: CASSLVGLGNTIYF
v_call: TRBV2; cdr3_aa: CASSERPGTGYGYTF
v_call: TRBV19; cdr3_aa: CASSPAMVGAQYF
v_call: TRBV11-2; cdr3_aa: CASSRTGDGYTF
v_call: TRBV9; cdr3_aa: CASSAGSTTGGGQYF
v_call: TRBV7-3; cdr3_aa: CASSSPGTGDHEQYF
v_call: TRBV7-8; cdr3_aa: CASSQERFDSTDTQYF
v_call: TRBV11-3; cdr3_aa: CASSALGGSSTDTQYF
v_call: TRBV5-1; cdr3_aa: CASSLDGTGNIQYF
v_call: TRBV5-1; cdr3_aa: CASSFSSGRAQSTDTQYF
v_call: TRBV4-1; cdr3_aa: CASSQDRVNYEQYF
v_call: TRBV5-4; cdr3_aa: CASSSPPGGLPAEQFF
v_call: TRBV6-5; cdr3_aa: CASSPSGRPNEQFF
v_call: TRBV13; cdr3_aa: CASSWTAGLEETQYF
v_call: TRBV4-1; cdr3_aa: CASSQGARRGDEQYF
v_call: TRBV25-1; cdr3_aa: CASSEFQGVQETQYF
v_call: TRBV9; cdr3_aa: CASSQYQETQYF
v_call: TRBV9; cdr3_aa: CASSVVGLNTGELFF
v_call: TRBV9; cdr3_aa: CASSVALGQETQYF
v_call: TRBV7-9; cdr3_aa: CASSLTGVDNEQFF
v_call: TRBV11-1; cdr3_aa: CASSSRDAYEQYF
v_call: TRBV5-6; cdr3_aa: CASSYRHPGNYGYTF
v_call: TRBV27; cdr3_aa: CASSEGRAMRQYF
v_call: TRBV7-9; cdr3_aa: CASSLGTGHTEAFF
v_call: TRBV4-1; cdr3_aa: CASSQAIPTGRLYEQYF
v_call: TRBV13; cdr3_aa: CASSLSAGGITDTQYF
v_call: TRBV5-4; cdr3_aa: CASSFLGVSLEDEKLFF